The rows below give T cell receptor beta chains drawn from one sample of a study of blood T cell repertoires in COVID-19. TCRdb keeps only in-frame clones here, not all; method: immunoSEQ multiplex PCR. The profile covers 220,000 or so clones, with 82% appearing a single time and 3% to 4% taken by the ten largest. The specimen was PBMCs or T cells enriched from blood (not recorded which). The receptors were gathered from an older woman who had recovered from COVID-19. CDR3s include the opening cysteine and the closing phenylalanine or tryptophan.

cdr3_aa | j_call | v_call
CASSQDHPTGGSYGYTF | TRBJ1-2 | TRBV4-3
CAISESKGLYSGELFF | TRBJ2-2 | TRBV10-3
CASSSPGGSTDTQYF | TRBJ2-3 | TRBV7-9
CASIARRGNSGNTIYF | TRBJ1-3 | TRBV19
CASSLPDKTLGGRVYGYTF | TRBJ1-2 | TRBV5-1
CASSQDSSRSSYEQYF | TRBJ2-7 | TRBV4-3
CASRGTEGGYTF | TRBJ1-2 | TRBV19
CASSTDRDHQPQHF | TRBJ1-5 | TRBV2
CASSYQGEEGEKLFF | TRBJ1-4 | TRBV5-1
CASSLARGMNTEAFF | TRBJ1-1 | TRBV7-9
CASSYRTGGTEAFF | TRBJ1-1 | TRBV6-5
CASSLRTLGDEQYF | TRBJ2-7 | TRBV4-1
CASSQDVLAGYNEQFF | TRBJ2-1 | TRBV4-3
CASAPGQGPGQRYF | TRBJ2-7 | TRBV5-1
CASSPSRLAGDKEQFF | TRBJ2-1 | TRBV7-2
CASSQDRGTGRYNEQFF | TRBJ2-1 | TRBV3-1/TRBV3-2
CALYSPDRANNEQFF | TRBJ2-1 | TRBV7-9
CASLGPGQGRDTIYF | TRBJ1-3 | TRBV19
CASSPPGTAWVGYTF | TRBJ1-2 | TRBV18
CASSQTGMNTEAFF | TRBJ1-1 | TRBV3-1/TRBV3-2
CASRRQENEKLFF | TRBJ1-4 | TRBV12-3/TRBV12-4
CAIRGGLDNQPQHF | TRBJ1-5 | TRBV10-3
CASSLQQGRDTEAFF | TRBJ1-1 | TRBV7-2
CAWSGRHDNEQFF | TRBJ2-1 | TRBV30
CASSLGMGMRDTEAFF | TRBJ1-1 | TRBV5-1
CASSWTTGGNSPLHF | TRBJ1-6 | TRBV6-5
CSVGGGPTASFTDTQYF | TRBJ2-3 | TRBV29-1
CASSEFQGTEAFF | TRBJ1-1 | TRBV6-1
CASSRNSGRNTDTQYF | TRBJ2-3 | TRBV3-1/TRBV3-2
CAAGGMDFSYNEQFF | TRBJ2-1 | TRBV18
CASRPGTGNSPLHF | TRBJ1-6 | TRBV6-2/TRBV6-3
CASSQDGGGFFYGYTF | TRBJ1-2 | TRBV4-2
CASTGLIADNEQFF | TRBJ2-1 | TRBV2
CASSAGASTNEKLFF | TRBJ1-4 | TRBV5-5
CASSQRLAGGQETQYF | TRBJ2-5 | TRBV7-9
CASSLRTGGMQTQYF | TRBJ2-5 | TRBV7-9
CSVVTGRSGYEQYF | TRBJ2-7 | TRBV29-1
CASRQMDSYNSPLHF | TRBJ1-6 | TRBV7-2
CASSLESGDTEAFF | TRBJ1-1 | TRBV7-2
CASSSGTGGEKLFF | TRBJ1-4 | TRBV5-1
CASSLLRENQPQHF | TRBJ1-5 | TRBV28
CASSLEDRAHEKLFF | TRBJ1-4 | TRBV5-1
CASSQESGRGSPLHF | TRBJ1-6 | TRBV4-2
CASSQGVGAGTQYF | TRBJ2-5 | TRBV3-1/TRBV3-2
CASSPPSTGIDEQFF | TRBJ2-1 | TRBV11-3
CASRAGTGAFYGYTF | TRBJ1-2 | TRBV6-5
CASSLRTQNNEQFF | TRBJ2-1 | TRBV11-3
CASSYSTPQETQYF | TRBJ2-5 | TRBV6-5
CASSLAGVAQPQHF | TRBJ1-5 | TRBV11-2
CASYHRGKDSPLHF | TRBJ1-6 | TRBV6-6
CASSLRQGVAEAFF | TRBJ1-1 | TRBV6-5